This TCR beta chain stems from a study of neurological immune-mediated disorders. Findings of the study overall: The greatest degree of TCR clonal expansion was observed in HTLV-1-associated myelopathy, with the lowest in multiple sclerosis, below that of healthy controls.

For this clonotype: Its antigen is not identified.

CDR1 is DFQATT and CDR2 is SNEGSKA in the germline V gene (reference sequence). This CDR3 has 13 amino acids. V shed 0 bases and J shed 4 bases, with 8 bases lying between them. Preparation of the unsorted libraries drew on 2 million PBMCs stored at -80 C. Synthesis of cDNA was performed by 5'RACE using 10-nucleotide random UMIs. One entry per CDR3 protein results from TCRdb running MiXCR on the 5' RACE reads. The sample contains 50,000 or so distinct CDR3 sequences, around 3.6% of which appear only once. The origin of this receptor is a young man with multiple sclerosis. The J gene is TRBJ2-3, the V gene TRBV20-1; TRBD2 is a possible D gene (6 bases). Sequencing was performed on PBMCs. As DNA, the CDR3 is TGCAGTGCTAGAGAGGAGGGTTCAGATACGCAGTATTTT. This encodes CSAREEGSDTQYF.